This paragraph reports one T cell receptor beta chain. Its antigen remains unidentified. Base qualities are missing; no much larger clone stands one base away. Collaborating institutions collected whole blood in K2EDTA tubes following their own protocols. Collaborator samples were shipped for TCRbeta analysis as frozen whole blood, isolated PBMCs, or DNA extracted from either sample type. The CDR3 measures 15 amino acids from cysteine to phenylalanine. CDR3 DNA only is kept here, 45 bases in frame from base 1. In the germline V gene, CDR1 corresponds to KGHSH and CDR2 to LQKENI. V is pruned by 5 bases and J by 0 bases, leaving 1 base of the junction without a gene match. The immunoSEQ Assay, a bias-controlled multiplex PCR, was used to amplify TCRbeta CDR3 regions from genomic DNA. In the paper's pipeline: The number of nucleated cells in each sample was estimated by amplification of reference gene primers within the assay. To quantify the absolute abundance of each unique TCRbeta CDR3 rearrangement, sequence reads were collapsed and filtered. For each sample, productive Simpson clonality was calculated by taking the square root of Simpson's diversity index across productive rearrangements. Here the immuneACCESS table is served through TCRdb, limited to in-frame sequences with V and J called. Missing clones are a known gap in these copies; in checked studies unresolved V genes cover under half, and the rest lacks a known reason. V, J and clone size are taken as reported in that table, and D and trimming were inferred from the DNA itself. This sample holds 140,000 to 150,000 clones; roughly 89% were observed only once. Over 8.5% of the sample comes from the top ten.

This sample was included in a study of blood T cell repertoires in COVID-19 (dated by TCRdb to the early 2020s). For context, the study as a whole: The collaborator samples originated in the United States, Italy and Spain and spanned the acute and convalescent phases of COVID-19. Samples came from the ongoing ImmuneRACE study (first 160 participants) plus 1,254 subjects from 6 global collaborators. Where available, HLA class I and class II types were taken from metadata supplied by the sample provider and were not determined by assay-based typing. The repertoires were released in a freely available public database intended as a resource for research on the immune response to SARS-CoV-2. Subjects who had been exposed to COVID-19, were actively infected with it, or had recovered from it provided the deeply sampled blood TCRbeta repertoires that made up the dataset. The sample metadata nearly always contained a de-identified subject ID, COVID-19 status, age in years and sex. The prospective study material was composed of cDNA or gDNA derived from T cells, B-cell-depleted T cells, or PBMCs.

Findings and caveats that apply to the study as a whole: Clinical and demographic metadata were provided uncurated, with the amount varying by source and participant.

Sequences were obtained from peripheral blood. This receptor was taken from a woman aged 45 to 65 with active or convalescent COVID-19. The rearranged segments are TRBV18 and TRBJ2-3; 11 bases in the middle match TRBD2. DNA sequence: TGTGCCAGCTCAGGGACTAGCGGAAGCACAGATACGCAGTATTTT. It encodes CASSGTSGSTDTQYF.